This T cell receptor (beta chain) comes out of a study of blood T cell repertoires in COVID-19. Assay used: immunoSEQ multiplex PCR; TCRdb lists only in-frame clones, some missing. The profile shows 200,000 to 250,000 clones, approximately 85% of them singletons. Unmatched junction bases numbered 10, after V lost 3 bases and J lost 2 bases. CDR3 size: 16 residues. Germline-derived CDR1 and CDR2 are SGHRS and YFSETQ. The sequence derives from a woman between 45 and 60 years old with acute COVID-19. Specimen: PBMCs or T cells enriched from blood (not recorded which). The chain has TRBV5-1 and TRBJ2-5, with 7 bases matching TRBD1. For the CDR3, the DNA is TGCGCCAGCAGCTCTATCGCAGGGACAGCTCAAGAGACCCAGTACTTC. This sequence encodes CASSSIAGTAQETQYF.